This T cell receptor (beta chain) was observed in a study of cytomegalovirus exposure and HLA in healthy donors. On the study more broadly: Early released data comprised about 90 million unique TCRs from HLA-typed donors.

Broader study findings: A later analysis showed that HLA-associated TCR beta chains had undergone more clonal expansion than equally common others.

Amplification used 60 Vbeta primers and 13 Jbeta primers. The authors' processing: A later analysis counted around 74 million unique TCR beta chains, roughly 11 million shared. Clones were sequenced by immunoSEQ multiplex PCR, and TCRdb holds only the in-frame ones, with some missing. V, J and clone size are those of that table, while D and trimming were read from the DNA. This table has roughly 150,000 clones, around 86% appearing once. Germline values: CDR1 SGHTA, CDR2 FQGNSA. There are 15 residues in the CDR3. The germline V and J ends were trimmed by 1 base and 8 bases, with 15 bases remaining between them. Worth noting for this clone: Antigen: not known.

The V gene is TRBV7-2, the J gene TRBJ2-1, with D possibly TRBD1 on 5 matching bases. The sample comprised PBMCs. The sequence was obtained from a male donor in good health and CMV-seronegative. This CDR3 reads CASSLEARVVDEQFF. Here the CDR3 DNA reads TGTGCCAGCAGCTTAGAGGCCAGGGTGGTGGATGAGCAGTTCTTC.